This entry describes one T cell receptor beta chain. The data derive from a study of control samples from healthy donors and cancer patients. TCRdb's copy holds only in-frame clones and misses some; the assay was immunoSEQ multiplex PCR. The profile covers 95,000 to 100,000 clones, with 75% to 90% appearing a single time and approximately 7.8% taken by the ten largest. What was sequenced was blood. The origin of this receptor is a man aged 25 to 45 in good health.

The CDR3 is CATSREGQGNEKLFF. The CDR3 DNA reads TGTGCCACCAGCAGAGAGGGACAGGGGAATGAAAAACTGTTTTTT. The V gene is TRBV15, the J gene TRBJ1-4; the match to TRBD1 covers 10 bases. The CDR3 runs 15 residues. The germline CDR1 and CDR2 sequences are LNHNV and YYDKDF (reference sequence). The V segment lost 0 bases and the J segment 5 bases; nucleotides outside the gene matches: 0.